This T cell receptor beta chain originates from a study of cytomegalovirus exposure and HLA in healthy donors. The study, taken as a whole, reports: It was taken for granted in presence/absence analyses that sequencing depth across donors was roughly uniform. The study labeled 150 to 200 TCR beta chains cytomegalovirus-associated.

Turning to this clone: What it binds is not known.

With 60 Vbeta and 13 Jbeta primers, the PCR was carried out. The protocol was immunoSEQ multiplex PCR, while the TCRdb copy is restricted to in-frame clones and leaves out a portion. The data show about 170,000 clones, around 85% seen once. After removal of 7 bases from V and 4 bases from J, the junction contained 11 bases not matched to a gene. This CDR3 is built from 15 residues. Germline values: CDR1 SGHRS, CDR2 YFSETQ. The sequence was collected from a boy between 2 and 10 years old in good health and CMV-seronegative. The gene calls are TRBV5-1 and TRBJ2-5, with TRBD2 matching over 9 bases. The sample taken for sequencing was PBMCs. This CDR3 reads CASAPAGGIGETQYF. CDR3 nucleotides: TGCGCCAGCGCCCCCGCGGGAGGGATTGGAGAGACCCAGTACTTC.